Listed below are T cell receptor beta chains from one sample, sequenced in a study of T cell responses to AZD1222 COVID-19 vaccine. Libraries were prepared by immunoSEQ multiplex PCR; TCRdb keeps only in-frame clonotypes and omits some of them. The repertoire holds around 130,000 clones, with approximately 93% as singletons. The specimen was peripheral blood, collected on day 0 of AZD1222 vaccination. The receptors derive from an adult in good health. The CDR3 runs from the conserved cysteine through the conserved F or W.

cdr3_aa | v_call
CASSQGGTYEQYF | TRBV3-1/TRBV3-2
CASSIARGGGQPQHF | TRBV19
CASSDTSGGASEQFF | TRBV6-4
CASSLSSGANVLTF | TRBV5-1
CASSPSVADTDTQYF | TRBV18
CASSIVARNTEAFF | TRBV19
CASRMNTEAFF | TRBV6-5
CASPGQGVYTF | TRBV10-3
CASSPVGQNYGYTF | TRBV4-1
CASSLGAATLNYGYTF | TRBV5-1
CASRRSSYNSPLHF | TRBV19
CASSLRGNPTLHF | TRBV27
CASMVFSGGAETQYF | TRBV27
CASSQDRLGQNEKLFF | TRBV4-1
CASSPEGGYTGELFF | TRBV5-1
CASSPGQGAETQYF | TRBV5-1
CASSPDYEQFF | TRBV18
CASSTRTGDPTDTQYF | TRBV9
CASSQGQEAFF | TRBV14
CASSPTRPNTEAFF | TRBV7-9
CASSYQGLTEAFF | TRBV6-5
CASTTPVGGEGYTEAFF | TRBV7-8
CASSLSPSLYGYTF | TRBV5-1
CASSVQRGTGELFF | TRBV19
CASSYAADSYEQYF | TRBV6-8
CSVGGRQGSPSVLYEQYF | TRBV29-1
CASSSGGPGANVLTF | TRBV7-9